This TCR beta chain was profiled in a study of CD8 T cells in Susac syndrome. cDNA came from 0.5 to 1 ug RNA primed by random hexamers. TCRdb re-called the immunoSEQ multiplex PCR reads with MiXCR, one entry per CDR3 protein. The top ten clones hold roughly 0.07% of a sample with fewer than 350,000 distinct CDR3 sequences, roughly nine tenths of them seen once. TEMRA cells underwent FACS enrichment and CD8+ and CD4+ T cells underwent negative isolation. V lost 2 bases and J lost 3; bases outside the gene matches: 4. The CDR3 is 14 residues long. CDR1 is SGHNT and CDR2 is YYREEE in the germline V gene (reference sequence). Points from the study as a whole: Individuals included in the TCR sequencing and HLA analysis were acknowledged by the study to be relatively few in number.

This clonotype was seen only once. Antigen specificity is unknown. The genes are TRBV5-4 and TRBJ2-5; 7 bases agree with TRBD2. The specimen was CD4+ T cells from PBMCs. The clonotype originates from a human donor with multiple sclerosis. CDR3 nucleotide sequence: TGTGCCAGCAGCTTAGCGGGAACAAAAGAGACCCAGTACTTC. Translation: CASSLAGTKETQYF.